A single sample gave rise to the 22 T cell receptor beta chains below, sequenced in a study of CD8+ T cells in alopecia areata. The pooled cutaneous lymph node cells were sorted using several markers (CD4, CD8alpha, NKG2D, NKG2ACE and others). RNA was extracted and reverse transcribed into cDNA as the sequencing template. Sequencing used immunoSEQ multiplex PCR; TCRdb keeps in-frame clones, though not all of them. The sample was found to contain over 250,000 clones, and every one recurs. Sequenced: CD4+ T cells sorted from a lymph node. These receptors were obtained from a C3H/HeJ mouse with alopecia areata. The strain bears MHC haplotype H2-k.

This clone was detected only a few times. Genes and germline come from the mouse. The read finishes 3 residues shy of the CDR3 end, and the germline J gene is used to complete it. The chain employs TRBV13-2 and TRBJ1-6; a weak D match, TRBD1 (5 bases). TRBJ1-6 is filed as an ORF, its function uncertain. Germline CDR1 reads NNHNN; CDR2 reads SYGAGS (reference sequence). V was pared by 5 bases and J by 6 bases, with 9 bases between. The length of the CDR3 is 13 residues. CDR3 sequence: CASGLRGNSPLYF. Incomplete CDR3 DNA: TGTGCCAGCGGCCTTAGGGGTAATTCGCCC.

This clone came up a few times. All gene names here are mouse names. Read coverage stops 4 residues before the CDR3 terminus; the germline J gene supplies the remainder. The sample has other DNA sequences that encode this CDR3 too. V usage is TRBV13-1 and J usage is TRBJ2-2; the D gene is possibly TRBD1 (5 bases). The CDR3 sequence is 15 residues long. Looked up from germline, CDR1 is NSHNY and CDR2 is SYGAGN. The ends were cut back, 0 bases at V and 1 base at J, with 7 bases in the middle. CDR3 residues: CASSDARGNTGQLYF. Incomplete CDR3 DNA: TGTGCCAGCAGTGATGCTAGGGGAAACACCGGG.

This clone was seen a few times. The gene names here belong to mouse. The read is 4 residues too short to cover the CDR3 end, so that end is filled in from the germline J gene. V is TRBV13-2 and J is TRBJ2-7; 8 bases are a match to TRBD2. The CDR3 consists of 15 residues. Germline V gene data show CDR1 as NNHNN and CDR2 as SYGAGS (reference sequence). Trimming removed 2 bases from V and 3 bases from J; junction bases left unmatched: 7. Partial CDR3 DNA: TGTGCCAGCGGTGACGCGAACTGGGGGTTCTAT. This gives the protein CASGDANWGFY. In full, the CDR3 is CASGDANWGFYEQYF.

Comment on this clone: Genes and germline come from the mouse. The read stops 4 residues short of the end of the CDR3; the missing end is completed from the germline J gene. The identical CDR3 is also encoded by other nucleotide sequences in the sample. The genes are TRBV1 and TRBJ2-1; 10 bases align to TRBD2. The CDR3 length is 15 residues. Germline V gives CDR1 NSQYPW, CDR2 LRSPGD (reference sequence). Trimming cost V 4 bases and J 4 bases; bases outside gene matches: 4. The covered CDR3 bases are TGCACCTGCAGTGGACCGGGACTGGGGTATGCT. Protein product: CTCSGPGLGYA. In full, the CDR3 reads CTCSGPGLGYAEQFF.

This clone turned up a few times. Here the gene names and germline are mouse. The CDR3 is cut off 4 residues early in the read; its end comes from the germline J gene. V gene TRBV19 combines with J gene TRBJ1-2, with D possibly being TRBD1 (5 bases). V was cut by 3 bases and J by 3 bases, with 12 bases left in between. CDR1 and CDR2 from the germline V gene are FNHDT and SITEND (reference sequence). The CDR3 spans 14 residues. The CDR3 region is CASSKAGRDSDYTF. The part of the CDR3 DNA that was read is TGTGCCAGCAGTAAGGCAGGGAGGGACTCC.

Comments on this clone: Genes and germline are mouse. The CDR3 end falls 4 residues outside the read, so it is completed with the germline J gene. The chain uses TRBV19 and TRBJ2-7; 10 nucleotides align to TRBD2. The germline gives CDR1 FNHDT, CDR2 SITEND (reference sequence). The CDR3 runs to 13 residues. CDR3 in amino acids: CASSTDWGYEQYF. Partial CDR3 DNA: TGTGCCAGCAGTACGGACTGGGGGTAT.

This clone was seen a handful of times. Gene names follow the mouse nomenclature. With the read ending 3 residues before the CDR3 end, the germline J gene is used to fill in that end. The chain couples TRBV13-2 to TRBJ1-6; 7 bases fit TRBD1. TRBJ1-6 is known as an ORF, though its function is uncertain. V lost 1 base to trimming and J lost 10 bases; unmatched junction nucleotides: 5. The germline gives CDR1 NNHNN, CDR2 SYGAGS (reference sequence). The CDR3 covers 14 residues. The part of the CDR3 DNA that was read is TGTGCCAGCGGTGATCACAGGGGTGGGTCGCCC. This translates into CASGDHRGGSP. The full CDR3 protein is CASGDHRGGSPLYF.

For this clone: Gene and germline names: mouse. CDR3 sequence reads: CASSIPTKEVFF. The CDR3 DNA, read in part, is TGTGCCAGCAGTATACCTACAAAA. The chain uses TRBV19 and TRBJ1-1; no reliable D call. The CDR3 extends 4 residues past the end of the read, so its final part is completed from the germline J gene. Germline-derived CDR1 and CDR2 are FNHDT and SITEND (reference sequence). The CDR3 consists of 12 residues.

The table lists this clone with a few counts. All gene names here are mouse names. The CDR3 is cut off 4 residues early in the read; its end comes from the germline J gene. The sample holds other DNA sequences that translate to the same CDR3. This chain connects TRBV1 to TRBJ2-2, with 11 bases lining up with TRBD1. The CDR3 runs to 16 residues. Unmatched junction bases numbered 0, after V lost 1 base and J lost 2 bases. Germline V CDR1 and CDR2: NSQYPW, LRSPGD (reference sequence). The CDR3 DNA, read in part, is TGCACCTGCAGTGCAGGGGACAGGGGGAACACCGGG. This gives the protein CTCSAGDRGNTG. The whole CDR3 sequence reads CTCSAGDRGNTGQLYF. Full variable domain (remainder filled in from reference TRBV1 and TRBJ2-2): VTLLEQNPRWRLVPRGQAVNLRCILKNSQYPWMSWYQQDLQKQLQWLFTLRSPGDKEVKSLPGADYLATRVTDTELRLQVANMSQGRTLYCTCSAGDRGNTGQLYFGEGSKLTVL.

There are a few counts of this clone. Gene labels here are mouse ones. The read ends 4 residues before the CDR3 terminus; that terminus is restored from the germline J gene. The chain recombines TRBV31 with TRBJ2-2; 11 bases line up with TRBD2. CDR1 GKSSPN and CDR2 SITVG come from the germline V gene. Trimming took 2 bases from V and 2 from J; bases not matched to a gene: 4. The CDR3 consists of 16 residues. Incomplete CDR3 DNA: TGTGCCTGGAGTTTCCGGACTGGGGGGAACACCGGG. It is translated as CAWSFRTGGNTG. The full CDR3 reads CAWSFRTGGNTGQLYF.

Points on this clone: Germline and genes here are mouse. The read halts 4 residues ahead of the CDR3 end, with the missing end drawn from the germline J gene. Other nucleotide sequences in the sample specify the same CDR3. The chain employs TRBV1 and TRBJ2-2, with D perhaps matching TRBD1 (6 bases). This CDR3 comprises 15 residues. V shed 0 bases and J shed 3 bases, with 8 bases lying between them. Germline V gene lookup returns CDR1 NSQYPW and CDR2 LRSPGD (reference sequence). The CDR3 loop reads CTCSADRGDTGQLYF. The DNA read from the CDR3 is TGCACCTGCAGTGCAGACAGGGGAGACACCGGG.

About this clone itself: Gene labels here are mouse ones. The sequenced fragment ends 4 residues before the CDR3 boundary, so the rest is inferred from the germline J gene. Other DNA sequences in the sample encode the same CDR3. The V gene is TRBV1, the J gene TRBJ2-7, with TRBD2 matching 12 bases. This CDR3 spans 13 amino acids. The germline V gene has CDR1 NSQYPW and CDR2 LRSPGD (reference sequence). The sequenced part of the CDR3 DNA is TGCACCTGCAGTGGGGACTGGGGGGAT. This encodes CTCSGDWGD. From start to end, the CDR3 is CTCSGDWGDEQYF.

About this clone: Gene names denote mouse genes. The read stops 4 residues short of the end of the CDR3; the missing end is completed from the germline J gene. V and J are TRBV13-3 and TRBJ2-5; possibly TRBD1 for D (6 bases). The length of the CDR3 is 15 residues. Trimming left V 3 bases short and J 3 bases short, with 14 bases between. Germline CDR1 is NNHDY and CDR2 is SYVADS. The sequenced part of the CDR3 DNA is TGTGCCAGCAGTGTCCCGGGACAAAAACAAGAC. Translation gives CASSVPGQKQD. The whole CDR3 region reads CASSVPGQKQDTQYF.

Details on this clone: Gene names denote mouse genes. The missing CDR3 end, 4 residues past where the read stops, is filled in from the germline J gene. This rearrangement joins TRBV1 to TRBJ2-1, with D possibly matching TRBD1 (6 bases). The ends were cut back, 2 bases at V and 2 bases at J, with 10 bases in the middle. The germline gives CDR1 NSQYPW, CDR2 LRSPGD (reference sequence). This CDR3 region has 15 residues. CDR3 amino acids: CTCSAQGRDYAEQFF. The DNA read from the CDR3 is TGCACCTGCAGTGCACAGGGGAGGGACTATGCT.

A note on this clone: Mouse gene names apply. With the read ending 4 residues before the CDR3 end, the germline J gene is used to fill in that end. This sequence joins TRBV13-1 and TRBJ2-7; D possibly corresponds to TRBD2 (6 bases). CDR1 NSHNY and CDR2 SYGAGN come from the germline V gene. The CDR3 has 15 residues. Trimming took off 3 bases at V and 0 bases at J, with 13 bases between the two ends. CDR3: CASSGGSGGSYEQYF. The part of the CDR3 DNA that was read is TGTGCCAGCAGTGGAGGCTCGGGGGGCTCCTAT.

The table lists this clone with a few counts. Each gene name is a mouse one. The read terminates 4 residues before the CDR3 end, so the remaining end is supplied by the germline J gene. This chain joins TRBV12-1 and TRBJ1-2, with D maybe TRBD1 (6 bases). The CDR3 loop spans 14 amino acids. CDR1 and CDR2 (germline): SGHSN, HYEKVE. Trimming shortened V by 0 bases and J by 4 bases, and 11 bases separated the two germline ends. CDR3 DNA (partial): TGTGCCAGCTCTCTCGGGGGGCTGGGCTCC. Translating gives CASSLGGLGS. In full, the CDR3 is CASSLGGLGSDYTF.

This clone was picked up a small number of times. Mouse gene names apply. With the read ending 4 residues before the CDR3 end, the germline J gene is used to fill in that end. This sequence joins TRBV1 and TRBJ2-3, with TRBD1 identical over 8 bases. Germline lookup yields CDR1 NSQYPW and CDR2 LRSPGD (reference sequence). Trimming at V came to 2 bases and at J to 0 bases, leaving 7 bases not matched to a gene. This CDR3 comprises 17 residues. The CDR3: CTCSAPRGQGSAETLYF. CDR3 DNA, as far as it was read: TGCACCTGCAGTGCACCCAGGGGGCAGGGTAGTGCAGAA.

Regarding this clone: Gene names follow the mouse nomenclature. From the germline J gene comes the end of the CDR3, since the read stops 4 residues before it. V and J are TRBV13-1 and TRBJ2-2, with 8 bases fitting TRBD2. Germline V gene lookup returns CDR1 NSHNY and CDR2 SYGAGN. There are 16 residues in the CDR3. V was clipped by 2 bases and J by 0 bases; unmatched bases: 3. The sequenced part of the CDR3 DNA is TGTGCCAGCAGTGAGCTGGGGGGCTCAAACACCGGG. It is translated as CASSELGGSNTG. The CDR3, in full, reads CASSELGGSNTGQLYF.

This clone appeared a few times. Gene names refer to mouse genes. The CDR3 extends 4 residues past the end of the read, so its final part is completed from the germline J gene. The chain is built from TRBV13-2 and TRBJ1-1; D perhaps matches TRBD1 (5 bases). The CDR3 extends over 13 amino acids. CDR1 NNHNN and CDR2 SYGAGS come from the germline V gene (reference sequence). CDR3 region: CASGEAGGREVFF. Incomplete CDR3 DNA: TGTGCCAGCGGTGAGGCTGGGGGGAGA.

Concerning this clone itself: Gene names denote mouse genes. The CDR3 extends 4 residues past the end of the read, so its final part is completed from the germline J gene. The V gene is TRBV17, the J gene TRBJ1-1; weak D call: TRBD1 (6 bases). The CDR3 has 13 residues. Deletions cut 2 bases from V and 3 bases from J, with 7 bases between. CDR1 is MNHDT and CDR2 is YYDKIL in the germline V gene. This CDR3 reads CASSRQGYTEVFF. Incomplete CDR3 DNA: TGTGCTAGCAGTAGACAGGGGTACACA. The variable domain in full, completed from reference TRBV17 and TRBJ1-1, reads DTTVKQNPRYKLARVGKPVNLICSQTMNHDTMYWYQKKPNQAPKLLLFYYDKILNREADTFEKFQSSRPNNSFCSLYIGSAGLEYSAMYLCASSRQGYTEVFFGKGTRLTVV.

A remark on this clone: A read error is possible here, since a much larger clone lies one base away. Mouse germline and gene names are used. Read sequence stops 4 residues before the CDR3 end, and the germline J gene provides the missing end. Other DNA sequences within the sample encode an identical CDR3. This chain connects TRBV5 to TRBJ2-1, with D perhaps matching TRBD1 (6 bases). CDR3 length: 15 amino acids. Germline CDR1 and CDR2: LGHNA and YNLKQL (reference sequence). V lost 0 bases and J lost 0, with 6 bases in between. The CDR3 sequence is CASSQDRGNYAEQFF. CDR3 DNA, as far as it was read: TGTGCCAGCAGCCAAGACAGGGGTAACTATGCT.

This clone was counted between two and nine times. The gene symbols are mouse symbols. The sequenced CDR3 bases are TGTGCCAGCAGTGACCTGGAT. It is translated as CASSDLD. The whole CDR3 region reads CASSDLDEQYF. This chain joins TRBV13-1 and TRBJ2-7; D is ambiguous. The CDR3 extends 4 residues past the end of the read, so its final part is completed from the germline J gene. The CDR3 loop spans 11 amino acids. Germline assignment: CDR1 NSHNY and CDR2 SYGAGN.